Ten or more counts support the clone carrying this T cell receptor beta chain. Amplification targeted TCR beta CDR3 regions from RNA transcripts. The HTBI primer set served for first-round RT-PCR of the TCR CDR3. MiXCR was run by TCRdb on the multiplex PCR reads, yielding one entry per CDR3 protein. This sample carries just over 550,000 distinct CDR3 sequences, about half of them seen once, and the ten largest clones take roughly 8.2%. This record comes from a study of T cells in Graves' hyperthyroidism and ophthalmopathy. The origin of this receptor is a woman under 30 with Graves' hyperthyroidism. The sample comprised peripheral blood or thyroid tissue (not recorded which).

Here the CDR3 DNA reads TGCGCCAGCAGCCAGGGGATCGAGCAGTACTTC. Protein sequence: CASSQGIEQYF. The rearrangement uses TRBV5-1 and TRBJ2-7; possibly TRBD1 for D (6 bases). Germline CDR1 is SGHRS and CDR2 is YFSETQ. CDR3 size: 11 residues. Trimming pared 4 bases from V and 6 bases from J, leaving 8 bases between.